The clone carrying this TCR beta chain was detected ten times or more. Germline-derived CDR1 and CDR2 are MNHNS and SASEGT. The CDR3 covers 13 residues. The V and J ends lost 1 base and 3 bases respectively, with 6 bases between them. These data originate in a study of T cells in Graves' hyperthyroidism and ophthalmopathy. The CDR3 regions of TCR beta were amplified from RNA transcripts. The TCR CDR3 was amplified in a first-round RT-PCR using the HTBI primer set. TCRdb re-called the multiplex PCR reads through MiXCR, storing one row per CDR3 protein. The data show approximately 520,000 distinct CDR3 sequences, with around 24% seen just once and over 9% held by the top ten.

The receptor was derived from a woman younger than 45 with Graves' ophthalmopathy. The sequencing sample was made of blood. This chain connects TRBV6-1 to TRBJ2-5, with D uncertain. The CDR3 loop is CASSEENKETQYF. CDR3 nucleotides: TGTGCCAGCAGTGAAGAGAACAAAGAGACCCAGTACTTC.